This T cell receptor (beta chain) derives from a study of T cell repertoires in cytomegalovirus infection. Turning to the study itself: Recently identified HLA-C-restricted CMV epitopes were used, and well-studied HLA-B-restricted CMV epitopes were used as well.

This CDR3 is 13 amino acids long. The germline V gene has CDR1 MNHNY and CDR2 SVGAGI (reference sequence). V lost 2 bases, J lost 4 bases, and 9 bases lay in between. MiXCR was run by TCRdb on the reads, yielding one entry per CDR3 protein. The sample carries hundreds of thousands of distinct CDR3 sequences, roughly 46% recorded once. Concerning this clonotype: The antigen is unknown.

Study conclusions and caveats: CMV carriers having the relevant HLA were flagged by cumulative public TCR beta family frequency. There were HLA-C-restricted CMV-specific TCR beta clonotypes dominating the ex vivo response.

Sequenced material: cultured PBMCs, taken from culture after CMV antigen stimulation. The clonotype was recovered from a human donor in good health (CMV status not recorded). Some clones in this sample may be carry-over from other donors' samples. The chain couples TRBV6-6 to TRBJ2-7; D perhaps matches TRBD2 (5 bases). This chain's CDR3 is CASSYGSQYEQYF. The CDR3 DNA sequence: TGTGCCAGCAGTTACGGGAGTCAATACGAGCAGTACTTC.